This note documents a single T cell receptor (beta chain) sequence. This sample was included in a study of shared clonotypes between healthy human individuals. The CDR3 runs to 14 residues. Germline CDR1 reads SQVTM; CDR2 reads ANQGSEA. Trimming cost V 3 bases and J 2 bases, with 12 bases left between them. CD45RO-negative, CCR7-positively selected cells formed the naive CD8 fraction, excluding terminally differentiated effector memory CD45RA+ cells. Every donor was a Caucasian adult from Nashville, Tennessee. Using immunoSEQ multiplex PCR, the repertoire was profiled, and TCRdb retains in-frame clones only, with some absent. Of approximately 650,000 clones listed, roughly 95% were seen once; the top ten hold 0.085% to 0.11%.

This sequence was found in a woman in her twenties or thirties in good health. This sequence joins TRBV29-1 and TRBJ2-3, with a weak D call TRBD1 (6 bases). Sequencing was carried out using naive CD8+ T cells sorted from blood. CDR3 amino acids: CSVERKGDTDTQYF. CDR3 sequence (DNA): TGCAGCGTTGAGCGGAAGGGGGACACAGATACGCAGTATTTT.